The 24 T cell receptor beta chains given below trace back to one sample, sequenced in a study of cytomegalovirus exposure and HLA in healthy donors. 60 Vbeta and 13 Jbeta primers were used in PCR. TCRdb's table, derived via immunoSEQ multiplex PCR, lists solely in-frame clones and lacks some. Of under 150,000 clones listed, more than 70% are singletons. The sample consisted of PBMCs. The receptors stem from a woman aged 60 to 75 in good health and CMV-seronegative.

The gene calls are TRBV5-1 and TRBJ1-2; the D gene is possibly TRBD1 (5 bases). CDR1 SGHRS and CDR2 YFSETQ come from the germline V gene. There are 14 residues in the CDR3. The V and J ends lost 2 bases and 2 bases respectively, with 10 bases between them. The CDR3 sequence: CASSFTGVNYGYTF. The DNA of the CDR3 is TGCGCCAGCAGCTTTACAGGCGTGAACTATGGCTACACCTTC.

The chain has TRBV9 and TRBJ2-7, with 7 nucleotides matching TRBD1. Unmatched junction bases numbered 8, after V lost 3 bases and J lost 2 bases. Germline CDR1 and CDR2: SGDLS and YYNGEE. The length of the CDR3 is 15 residues. CDR3 amino acids: CASSGTGDTTYEQYF. CDR3 bases: TGTGCCAGCAGCGGCACAGGGGACACTACCTACGAGCAGTACTTC.

V gene TRBV15 combines with J gene TRBJ1-6; perhaps TRBD1 as D (6 bases). V lost 0 bases and J lost 2, with 11 bases in between. Germline V gene data show CDR1 as LNHNV and CDR2 as YYDKDF (reference sequence). This CDR3 has 17 amino acids. This chain's CDR3 is CATSRDQGQTYNSPLHF. In DNA form, the CDR3 reads TGTGCCACCAGCAGAGATCAAGGACAGACCTATAATTCACCCCTCCACTTT.

This clone turned up a few times. The gene calls are TRBV5-4 and TRBJ2-7, with 7 bases identical to TRBD1. From germline, CDR1 is SGHNT and CDR2 YYREEE (reference sequence). The V gene end was trimmed by 4 bases and the J gene end by 3 bases; junction bases not matched to a gene: 10. This CDR3 has 15 residues. The CDR3 loop reads CASSMATGRFYEQYF. CDR3 nucleotide sequence: TGTGCCAGCAGCATGGCGACAGGGAGATTCTACGAGCAGTACTTC. Filled out from reference TRBV5-4 and TRBJ2-7, the complete variable domain reads ETGVTQSPTHLIKTRGQQVTLRCSSQSGHNTVSWYQQALGQGPQFIFQYYREEENGRGNFPPRFSGLQFPNYSSELNVNALELDDSALYLCASSMATGRFYEQYFGPGTRLTVT.

The chain has TRBV2 and TRBJ2-5, with 10 bases aligning to TRBD1. This CDR3 has 16 residues. The V gene end was trimmed by 4 bases and the J gene end by 1 base; junction bases not matched to a gene: 6. Germline loops: CDR1 SNHLY, CDR2 FYNNEI. Here the CDR3 reads CASSGGQGLFQETQYF. The CDR3, as DNA: TGTGCCAGCAGTGGGGGACAGGGGCTTTTCCAAGAGACCCAGTACTTC.

This rearrangement joins TRBV6-1 to TRBJ2-7, with TRBD2 as a possible D gene (5 bases). The V gene's germline CDR1 is MNHNS and CDR2 SASEGT. The CDR3 consists of 14 residues. V was cut by 10 bases and J by 1 base, with 17 bases left in between. DNA for the CDR3: TGTGCCACCGACCGGGGTTTGTCATCCTACGAGCAGTACTTC. It specifies CATDRGLSSYEQYF.

CDR3 sequence reads: CATTRDRGRGIRPYEQYF. CDR3 bases: TGTGCCACCACTCGGGACAGGGGGCGCGGGATTCGGCCCTACGAGCAGTACTTC. V and J are TRBV27 and TRBJ2-7; TRBD1 agrees at 12 bases. The CDR3 contains 18 residues. The V gene end was trimmed by 10 bases and the J gene end by 2 bases; junction bases not matched to a gene: 18. Germline CDR1 and CDR2: MNHEY and SMNVEV (reference sequence).

The chain carries TRBV28 and TRBJ2-7, with TRBD2 matching 7 bases. V lost 5 bases and J lost 2; bases outside the gene matches: 6. Germline V lookup: CDR1 MDHEN, CDR2 SYDVKM. The CDR3 is made up of 14 amino acids. The CDR3, as DNA: TGTGCCAGCAGTATCTCACTAGCGACCTACGAGCAGTACTTC. The encoded protein is CASSISLATYEQYF. Full variable domain (remainder filled in from reference TRBV28 and TRBJ2-7): DVKVTQSSRYLVKRTGEKVFLECVQDMDHENMFWYRQDPGLGLRLIYFSYDVKMKEKGDIPEGYSVSREKKERFSLILESASTNQTSMYLCASSISLATYEQYFGPGTRLTVT.

Worth noting for this clone: One junction end does not reproduce the germline sequence, and a read error may be involved. This chain joins TRBV29-1 and TRBJ2-3, with D unclear. This CDR3 contains 13 residues. In germline, CDR1 is SQVTM, CDR2 ANQGSEA. The CDR3 DNA is TGCAGCGTCCGACGAGAAAGCACAGATACGCAGTATTTC. Its protein product is CSVRRESTDTQYF.

The rearrangement links TRBV28 to TRBJ2-3; 9 bases are a match to TRBD2. Per germline, CDR1 MDHEN and CDR2 SYDVKM. The V and J ends lost 0 bases and 4 bases, in that order; junction bases with no gene match: 8. The CDR3 is 17 amino acids. The CDR3 DNA is TGTGCCAGCAGTTTATGGGCTAGCGGGGACGCATCAGATACGCAGTATTTT. Translated: CASSLWASGDASDTQYF.

V is TRBV28 and J is TRBJ2-2; D may be TRBD2 (6 bases). The V end was cut by 4 bases, the J end by 6 bases, with 9 bases between. The germline gives CDR1 MDHEN, CDR2 SYDVKM. This CDR3 spans 13 amino acids. The CDR3 is CASSYTGAGELFF. In DNA form, the CDR3 reads TGTGCCAGCAGTTACACGGGGGCCGGGGAGCTGTTTTTT.

This clone was observed a few times. The chain employs TRBV20-1 and TRBJ1-1; D gene unclear. The CDR3 extends over 11 amino acids. Trimming removed 7 bases from V and 5 bases from J, with 11 bases in between. CDR1 and CDR2 from the germline V gene are DFQATT and SNEGSKA (reference sequence). The CDR3 spells CSVSSGTEAFF. The CDR3 DNA is TGCAGTGTCTCTAGTGGGACTGAAGCTTTCTTT.

J is TRBJ2-7 and V is TRBV5-4; 9 positions agree with TRBD2. V lost 0 bases, J lost 2 bases, and 3 bases stayed unmatched. CDR3 size: 15 residues. Germline lookup yields CDR1 SGHNT and CDR2 YYREEE (reference sequence). Here the CDR3 DNA reads TGTGCCAGCAGCTTGGGACTAGCGGCCACCTACGAGCAGTACTTC. It translates to CASSLGLAATYEQYF.

This clone was seen a few times. The rearrangement uses TRBV5-1 and TRBJ2-5; D is possibly TRBD2 (5 bases). Trimming cost V 0 bases and J 4 bases, with 13 bases left between them. Germline-derived CDR1 and CDR2 are SGHRS and YFSETQ. The CDR3 sequence is 15 residues long. The chain's CDR3 is CASSLVSSEGETQYF. The DNA of the CDR3 is TGCGCCAGCAGCTTGGTGTCCTCTGAGGGAGAGACCCAGTACTTC.

J is TRBJ1-5 and V is TRBV5-1, with 7 bases lining up with TRBD1. The CDR3 spans 13 residues. The trim removed 0 bases at V and 8 bases at J, leaving 2 bases unmatched. Germline CDR1 is SGHRS and CDR2 is YFSETQ. The CDR3 spells CASSLGQGKPQHF. Written as DNA, the CDR3 is TGCGCCAGCAGCTTGGGACAGGGCAAGCCCCAGCATTTT.

The J gene is TRBJ1-4, the V gene TRBV9; D possibly corresponds to TRBD1 (6 bases). V lost 2 bases and J 6 bases, leaving 11 bases between the germline ends. Germline V lookup: CDR1 SGDLS, CDR2 YYNGEE. The CDR3 is 14 amino acids. For the CDR3, the DNA is TGTGCCAGCAGCGTTGGGGGCGCAGATGAAAAACTGTTTTTT. Amino acid sequence: CASSVGGADEKLFF.

This clone has just a few counts. The chain is built from TRBV5-1 and TRBJ1-6, with D perhaps matching TRBD1 (5 bases). CDR1 is SGHRS, CDR2 YFSETQ, per germline. The CDR3 consists of 12 residues. Trimming stripped 0 bases from V and 10 bases from J, with 5 bases between. In nucleotides, the CDR3 is TGCGCCAGCAGCTTGGAGGGGTCACCCCTCCACTTT. Protein product: CASSLEGSPLHF.

The chain joins TRBV11-2 to TRBJ1-2, with D possibly TRBD1 on 5 matching bases. CDR1 and CDR2 (germline): SGHAT, FQNNGV. V was pared by 5 bases and J by 8 bases, with 12 bases between. There are 12 residues in the CDR3. CDR3 coding DNA: TGTGCCAGCAGCGATGACAGAAGGGGCTACACCTTC. It yields the protein CASSDDRRGYTF.

This clone has a single count. J is TRBJ2-5 and V is TRBV18; 7 bases fit TRBD1. With 0 bases clipped from V and 5 bases from J, the junction kept 9 bases outside the gene matches. The CDR3 sequence is 16 residues long. Germline assignment: CDR1 KGHSH and CDR2 LQKENI. CDR3 in amino acids: CASSPPAAGGDETQYF. The CDR3 bases are TGTGCCAGCTCACCACCGGCGGCAGGGGGTGATGAGACCCAGTACTTC.

CDR3 nucleotides: TGTGCCAGCAGCTTCACCTGGACAGGGACCGGGGAGCTGTTTTTT. It yields the protein CASSFTWTGTGELFF. The chain joins TRBV5-5 to TRBJ2-2; TRBD1 matches at 8 bases. Germline V gene data show CDR1 as SGHKS and CDR2 as YYEKEE (reference sequence). The CDR3 is 15 amino acids. The V segment lost 2 bases and the J segment 5 bases; nucleotides outside the gene matches: 5.

V and J are TRBV30 and TRBJ1-1; D call uncertain. Germline V gene data show CDR1 as GTSNPN and CDR2 as SVGIG (reference sequence). The CDR3 is 11 amino acids. V lost 8 bases and J lost 1, with 8 bases in between. The CDR3 sequence: CANHRNTEAFF. The CDR3 DNA reads as TGTGCCAACCATAGGAACACTGAAGCTTTCTTT.

The chain recombines TRBV29-1 with TRBJ2-7, with TRBD1 identical over 7 bases. The germline gives CDR1 SQVTM, CDR2 ANQGSEA. The CDR3 extends over 13 amino acids. The junction had 2 bases not matched to a gene; V was cut back by 1 base and J by 2 bases. The CDR3 coding sequence is TGCAGCGTTGAAGCTCAGGGGGCCTACGAGCAGTACTTC. This sequence encodes CSVEAQGAYEQYF.

The chain links TRBV28 to TRBJ2-1, with 8 bases aligning to TRBD1. This CDR3 has 16 amino acids. V was pared by 5 bases and J by 6 bases, with 12 bases of the junction left unmatched. Germline lookup yields CDR1 MDHEN and CDR2 SYDVKM. The CDR3 nucleotides are TGTGCCAGCAGTGAAAGGTCAGGGGGCAAGGGCAATGAGCAGTTCTTC. It encodes CASSERSGGKGNEQFF.

The CDR3 DNA follows: TGTGCCAGCAGCCTCACCGGGACTAGTTTTTCCTACGAGCAGTACTTC. Amino acids: CASSLTGTSFSYEQYF. The chain is built from TRBV7-3 and TRBJ2-7, with 8 bases lining up with TRBD2. The CDR3 runs to 16 residues. V was clipped by 5 bases and J by 1 base; unmatched bases: 10. CDR1 is SGHTA and CDR2 is FQGTGA in the germline V gene.